This TCR beta chain was sequenced for a study of blood T cell repertoires in COVID-19. Study-level background: Donors in the United States, Italy and Spain gave samples during acute or convalescent COVID-19. PBMCs, B-cell-depleted T cells, or T cells were the source of the cDNA or gDNA that made up the material.

The germline gives CDR1 SGHVS, CDR2 FNYEAQ. The CDR3 consists of 14 residues. The junction had 6 bases not matched to a gene; V was cut back by 1 base and J by 8 bases. Authors' methods: Amplified reference gene primers provided the basis for estimating nucleated cell counts. Sequencing was performed with immunoSEQ multiplex PCR; in TCRdb, only in-frame clones are kept and a portion is missing. V, J and clone size reflect that table, while D and trimming were determined from the DNA. The data contain 50,000 to 55,000 clones, approximately 85% of them singletons. The receptor was derived from a man aged 55 to 70 with acute or convalescent COVID-19. The chain uses TRBV7-6 and TRBJ1-2; 8 nucleotides match TRBD1. Sequenced material: peripheral blood. CDR3 DNA: TGTGCCAGCAGCTTAGATGACAGGGGTTACGGCTACACCTTC. It yields the protein CASSLDDRGYGYTF.